The clone carrying this TCR beta chain was detected ten times or more. What it binds is not known. These data belong to a study of CD8+CD57+ T cells in acquired aplastic anemia. Study results and limitations: Significant differences in CD8+ Simpson's diversity were not observed between patients and controls.

CDR3 size: 15 residues. With 2 bases removed from V and 0 bases from J, the gap between germline ends came to 7 bases. Germline CDR1 and CDR2: WNHNN and SYGVQD (reference sequence). Previously, flow cytometry had revealed CD8+CD57+ cell expansion in the patients chosen for sequencing. Each of the patients presented with severe acquired aplastic anemia. Patients were therapy-naive when their blood was sampled. For CDR3 and TCR beta VDJ profiling, genomic DNA was the template used. From the reads, TCRdb called clonotypes with MiXCR, one entry per CDR3 protein. Among around 430,000 distinct CDR3 sequences listed, around 32% were seen once.

V usage is TRBV10-1 and J usage is TRBJ2-2, with D tentatively TRBD1 (6 bases). The sequence was collected from a human donor with aplastic anemia. Input material: sorted CD4+, CD8+, or CD8+CD57+ T cells (not recorded which) from PBMCs. CDR3 DNA sequence: TGCGCCAGCAGTGAGACAGGGTCGAACACCGGGGAGCTGTTTTTT. It is translated as CASSETGSNTGELFF.